This is a list of T cell receptor beta chains from one sample in a study of early T cells in non-severe SARS-CoV-2 infection. MiXCR, run by TCRdb on the 5' RACE reads, gives a single entry per CDR3 protein. This sample has around 60,000 distinct CDR3 sequences, with 10% found just once. Source material: whole blood. The receptors come from an adult who was a healthcare worker with PCR-confirmed SARS-CoV-2 infection or an uninfected control (not recorded which). Both conserved end residues are part of each CDR3. Fields, in order: clone size, J gene, D gene, V gene, CDR3 protein, CDR3 DNA. The D gene is left open where the match is weak. Only part of the rows carry a size: once, few, many, or a class if the clone is expanded.

many TRBJ2-5 . TRBV5-4 CAPSWRPDDETQYF TGTGCCCCCAGCTGGAGGCCGGACGATGAGACCCAGTACTTC
few TRBJ2-3 . TRBV20-1 CSGAGRTDTQYF TGCAGTGGAGCAGGGCGTACAGATACGCAGTATTTT
many TRBJ2-7 TRBD2 TRBV6-1 CASSGAGGRYEQYF TGTGCCAGCAGTGGGGCCGGGGGGAGGTACGAGCAGTACTTC
. TRBJ2-2 TRBD2 TRBV7-3 CASSPSGRGNGELFF TGTGCCAGCAGCCCCAGCGGGAGAGGGAACGGGGAGCTGTTTTTT
many TRBJ2-7 . TRBV15 CATSRDTGEQYF TGTGCCACCAGCAGAGATACGGGGGAGCAGTACTTC
many TRBJ2-7 TRBD2 TRBV7-8 CASSSLAGRPGEQYF TGTGCCAGCAGCTCCCTAGCGGGAAGGCCGGGCGAGCAGTACTTC
few TRBJ2-1 TRBD2 TRBV6-5 CASSPGLKREQFF TGTGCCAGCAGCCCGGGACTAAAGCGTGAGCAGTTCTTC
. TRBJ2-7 TRBD2 TRBV6-5 CASSYSPIGREQYF TGTGCCAGCAGTTACTCACCCATCGGGAGGGAGCAGTACTTC
. TRBJ1-2 . TRBV7-9 CASSYGVASQGYTF TGTGCCAGCAGTTACGGCGTAGCGAGTCAGGGCTACACCTTC
many TRBJ2-7 . TRBV9 CASSIAGVGEQYF TGTGCCAGCAGCATAGCAGGGGTAGGGGAGCAGTACTTC
many TRBJ1-4 . TRBV19 CASSDRPTGGEKLFF TGTGCCAGTAGTGATCGACCGACCGGCGGGGAAAAACTGTTTTTT
many TRBJ1-1 TRBD1 TRBV29-1 CSVADREGAEAFF TGCAGCGTTGCAGACAGGGAGGGCGCTGAAGCTTTCTTT
many TRBJ1-3 . TRBV6-6 CASSSSASGGNTIYF TGTGCCAGCAGTTCCTCGGCGAGCGGTGGAAACACCATATATTTT
. TRBJ2-3 . TRBV5-5 CASSLQYTTDTQYF TGTGCCAGCAGCTTGCAGTATACCACAGATACGCAGTATTTT
many TRBJ2-3 TRBD2 TRBV7-3 CASSLAGAGKDTQYF TGTGCCAGCAGCCTCGCGGGAGCTGGGAAAGATACGCAGTATTTT
. TRBJ2-1 TRBD2 TRBV5-4 CASSRTSGRGDEQFF TGTGCCAGCAGCCGGACTAGCGGGAGGGGTGATGAGCAGTTCTTC
many TRBJ2-5 . TRBV20-1 CSAPSMYQETQYF TGCAGTGCTCCTTCGATGTACCAAGAGACCCAGTACTTC
. TRBJ2-1 . TRBV6-5 CASSYGQTYNEQFF TGTGCCAGCAGTTACGGTCAGACCTACAATGAGCAGTTCTTC
many TRBJ1-5 . TRBV4-1 CASSQAHSRAPSNQPQHF TGCGCCAGCAGCCAAGCACACAGCCGTGCCCCCTCCAATCAGCCCCAGCATTTT
. TRBJ2-7 . TRBV29-1 CSVLHDTYEQYF TGCAGCGTTTTACATGACACCTACGAGCAGTACTTC
few TRBJ2-7 . TRBV29-1 CSVEEKAGLHRAGQYF TGCAGCGTGGAAGAAAAAGCCGGGCTCCATCGGGCGGGGCAGTACTTC
many TRBJ2-3 . TRBV11-1 CASSSRLEGTDTQYF TGTGCCAGCAGCTCGAGACTAGAAGGCACAGATACGCAGTATTTT
few TRBJ2-1 . TRBV4-1 CASSQGVSEQFF TGCGCCAGCAGCCAAGGGGTCTCTGAGCAGTTCTTC